This T cell receptor (beta chain) is from a study of radiotherapy plus CTLA-4 blockade in lung cancer. Study outcomes and limitations: Clones of tumor-derived TCRs expanded in blood after radiotherapy plus ipilimumab.

Concerning this clone: Its specificity is not known.

Per the germline V gene, CDR1 is LGHNA and CDR2 is YNFKEQ. CDR3 length: 16 amino acids. The V segment lost 4 bases and the J segment 6 bases; nucleotides outside the gene matches: 12. Assay used: immunoSEQ multiplex PCR; TCRdb lists only in-frame clones, some missing. The sample holds roughly 32,000 clones, less than 75% seen once. This chain uses TRBV4-2 with TRBJ2-3; 8 bases fit TRBD2. This receptor was obtained from a human donor with non-small cell lung cancer who had stable disease on radiotherapy plus ipilimumab. This material consisted of peripheral blood, taken from a patient treated with radiotherapy plus ipilimumab. CDR3 bases: TGTGCCAGCAGCCGGCAATTCAGCGGGAGCAAGGATACGCAGTATTTT. This gives the protein CASSRQFSGSKDTQYF.